The entry below gives a single T cell receptor beta chain sequence along with its context. No antigen is known for it. The sample belongs to a study of OX40 agonist ivuxolimab in advanced cancers. Study-wide background: Every 2 weeks, ivuxolimab was infused into the patients intravenously at between 0.01 and 10 mg/kg. The dose-escalation cohort was about 80% male, with a mean age of around 60 years, ranging about 23 to 90.

Profiling relied on immunoSEQ multiplex PCR, and the TCRdb table lists in-frame clones only, not all of them. The sample includes about 94,000 clones, roughly nine tenths seen only once; the top ten take around 3.5%. Findings of the study overall: Among the lowest peripheral clonal expansion occurred in 0.1-3.0 mg/kg partial responders.

CDR3 size: 11 residues. V shed 4 bases and J shed 2 bases, with 3 bases lying between them. CDR1 is MNHEY and CDR2 is SMNVEV in the germline V gene (reference sequence). Sequencing used CD4+ or CD8+ T cells sorted from blood, obtained in a trial of the OX40 agonist ivuxolimab. This receptor was identified in an adult with an advanced solid tumor such as melanoma, head and neck, liver or kidney cancer. The rearrangement links TRBV27 to TRBJ2-7; D is unclear. This CDR3 is CASSSTYEQYF. The DNA of the CDR3 is TGTGCCAGCAGTTCAACCTACGAGCAGTACTTC.